The 10 T cell receptor beta chains presented below share a single source sample, sequenced in a study of blood T cell repertoires in COVID-19. Some clones are missing from TCRdb's copy, which holds only in-frame ones; the method was immunoSEQ multiplex PCR. The sample records more than 200,000 clones, approximately 82% being singletons. Sequencing was performed on peripheral blood. These receptors were collected from a man aged 35-49 years with active or convalescent COVID-19.

The J gene is TRBJ1-4, the V gene TRBV19, with a tentative D call TRBD1 (6 bases). The germline gives CDR1 LNHDA, CDR2 SQIVND (reference sequence). The CDR3 has 15 amino acids. V lost 1 base and J lost 5, with 11 bases in between. The CDR3 DNA is TGTGCCAGTAGTATAGGACAGGCGTCGAATGAAAAACTGTTTTTT. It yields the protein CASSIGQASNEKLFF.

The rearrangement links TRBV24-1 to TRBJ2-1; 9 bases line up with TRBD1. The CDR3 runs 14 residues. After removal of 7 bases from V and 4 bases from J, the junction contained 4 bases not matched to a gene. Germline assignment: CDR1 KGHDR and CDR2 SFDVKD. This CDR3 reads CATRDRGAYNEQFF. The CDR3 DNA follows: TGTGCCACCAGGGACAGGGGTGCGTACAATGAGCAGTTCTTC.

The chain links TRBV28 to TRBJ2-7; TRBD2 matches at 8 bases. CDR1 MDHEN and CDR2 SYDVKM come from the germline V gene. The CDR3 length is 14 residues. Trimming at V came to 6 bases and at J to 0 bases, leaving 4 bases not matched to a gene. This CDR3 is CASRTSVPSYEQYF. Here the CDR3 DNA reads TGTGCCAGCAGGACTAGCGTCCCCTCCTACGAGCAGTACTTC. The full variable domain, with the rest looked up from reference TRBV28 and TRBJ2-7, is DVKVTQSSRYLVKRTGEKVFLECVQDMDHENMFWYRQDPGLGLRLIYFSYDVKMKEKGDIPEGYSVSREKKERFSLILESASTNQTSMYLCASRTSVPSYEQYFGPGTRLTVT.

This chain links TRBV2 with TRBJ2-5; possible D gene TRBD1, 5 bases. V shed 5 bases and J shed 5 bases, with 12 bases lying between them. Germline CDR1 reads SNHLY; CDR2 reads FYNNEI. CDR3 length equals 13 residues. This CDR3 reads CASSLTVYETQYF. The DNA for the CDR3 is TGTGCCAGCAGTTTGACAGTTTACGAGACCCAGTACTTC.

The chain carries TRBV19 and TRBJ1-5; D is possibly TRBD1 (6 bases). Trimming removed 0 bases at V and 3 bases at J, with 9 bases between. This CDR3 contains 15 residues. Germline assignment: CDR1 LNHDA and CDR2 SQIVND (reference sequence). CDR3 coding DNA: TGTGCCAGTAGTATAGACTCAGGGGCCAATCAGCCCCAGCATTTT. Its translation is CASSIDSGANQPQHF.

Only one count was recorded for this clone. The chain is built from TRBV12-3 or TRBV12-4 and TRBJ1-1; D may be TRBD1 (5 bases). V lost 3 bases and J lost 6, with 11 bases in between. CDR3 length: 13 residues. The CDR3 DNA follows: TGTGCCAGCAGTTTGGGGCTGGTCTCTGAAGCTTTCTTT. Translation: CASSLGLVSEAFF.

The chain links TRBV7-2 to TRBJ1-2; D not certain. Germline values: CDR1 SGHTA, CDR2 FQGNSA. The CDR3 has 13 amino acids. V shed 7 bases and J shed 4 bases, with 13 bases lying between them. The chain's CDR3 is CASTEGRGYGYTF. In nucleotides, the CDR3 is TGTGCCAGCACCGAGGGAAGAGGCTATGGCTACACCTTC. The entire variable domain, with the rest obtained from reference TRBV7-2 and TRBJ1-2, is as follows: GAGVSQSPSNKVTEKGKDVELRCDPISGHTALYWYRQSLGQGLEFLIYFQGNSAPDKSGLPSDRFSAERTGGSVSTLTIQRTQQEDSAVYLCASTEGRGYGYTFGSGTRLTVV.

The V and J genes are TRBV14 and TRBJ2-5; 7 bases map to TRBD2. V lost 7 bases, J lost 5 bases, and 7 bases stayed unmatched. There are 13 residues in the CDR3. Per the germline V gene, CDR1 is SGHDN and CDR2 is FVKESK. CDR3 sequence: CASTGGSKETQYF. The CDR3 nucleotides read TGTGCCAGCACCGGGGGGTCGAAGGAGACCCAGTACTTC.

This clone was observed a single time. This chain uses TRBV5-8 with TRBJ1-4; TRBD1 is a possible D gene (6 bases). Trimming removed 0 bases from V and 13 bases from J, with 10 bases in between. Germline loops: CDR1 SGHTS, CDR2 YDEGEE. The CDR3 has 12 residues. DNA for the CDR3: TGTGCCAGCAGCTTGGACAGGGAGGGACTGTTTTTT. Its translation is CASSLDREGLFF.

V usage is TRBV28 and J usage is TRBJ1-4; tentatively, D is TRBD1 (5 bases). CDR3 length: 13 amino acids. V was shortened by 5 bases and J by 12 bases, with 16 bases between the two germline ends. Germline V CDR1 and CDR2: MDHEN, SYDVKM. The CDR3 DNA reads TGTGCCAGCAGTGTCGTGGGGCTTGGGGAACTGTTTTTT. Protein: CASSVVGLGELFF.